Following are 3 T cell receptor beta chains from one sample sequenced in a study of response to subunit inactivated influenza vaccine. Using its own MiXCR run on the RT-PCR reads, TCRdb lists one record per CDR3 protein. The data show about 580,000 distinct CDR3 sequences, around 13% seen once. This material consisted of PBMCs from blood, taken 11 to 12 days after vaccination. These receptors came from a man in his forties or fifties who received an inactivated influenza vaccine.

V usage is TRBV20-1 and J usage is TRBJ2-7; possible D gene TRBD1, 6 bases. The V gene lost 3 bases and the J gene lost 0 bases, with 12 bases spanning the gap. Germline V gene data show CDR1 as DFQATT and CDR2 as SNEGSKA (reference sequence). The CDR3 sequence is 14 residues long. For the CDR3, the DNA is TGCAGTGCTAGGAGGGCAGGGGCCTCCTACGAGCAGTACTTC. It codes for CSARRAGASYEQYF.

This clonotype was counted between two and nine times. This rearrangement joins TRBV12-3 or TRBV12-4 to TRBJ2-1, with 13 positions matching TRBD2. V trimming: 6 bases; J trimming: 8 bases; junction bases outside the gene matches: 7. CDR3 length equals 15 residues. This CDR3 is CASSLLAGGPDEQFF. CDR3 coding DNA: TGTGCCAGCAGCCTACTAGCGGGGGGGCCGGATGAGCAGTTCTTC.

A few counts support this clonotype. The rearrangement joins TRBV2 to TRBJ2-5; D uncertain. V gave up 7 bases and J gave up 1 base, with 13 bases separating them. This CDR3 is 14 amino acids long. Germline V CDR1 and CDR2: SNHLY, FYNNEI. The CDR3 DNA reads as TGTGCCAGCAAATTGGACCGATTCCAAGAGACCCAGTACTTC. It yields the protein CASKLDRFQETQYF.